This T cell receptor (beta chain) was sequenced for a study of T cell responses to AZD1222 COVID-19 vaccine (TCRdb year 2021). Describing the broader study: TCR sequencing covered approximately 230 trial participants: 200 to 220 given two doses of AZD1222 and approximately 26 given two doses of MenACWY control vaccine. Enrollment into the trials was organized by age into subgroups of 18-55, 56-69 and 70-plus years, and those subgroups contained roughly 150, 30 and 60 TCR-sequenced participants, respectively.

The time point label of this sample denotes: about 28 days (+/-7) after the second vaccine dose. AZD1222 recipients with second doses at about 4 weeks or about 12 weeks were pooled, because spike-specific TCR depth and breadth did not differ between schedules. The vaccinee samples were drawn from two UK trials, COV001 and COV002, one of which was a single-blind randomized controlled phase 2/3 trial testing AZD1222 (ChAdOx1 nCoV-19) in healthy adults. Trial participant PBMC samples were collected at day 0 and day 28 after the second dose for TCRbeta chain sequencing. Study-wide findings and limitations: Conclusions about previously exposed vaccinees were limited because only six AZD1222 recipients were SARS-CoV-2 seropositive at baseline. CD4 TCRs associated with the vaccine covered the entire spike protein, and the dominant responses were in regions 160-218 and 743-854. Participants were mostly white British, with more females than males. The authors suggested clonal diversity may have been underestimated. Nearly half of unique spike-specific TCRs reportedly recognized epitopes outside regions mutated in the B.1.351 and B.1.1.7 variants. Because no day 14 peak-response samples were available, repertoires were characterized only after the peak T cell response. A significant rise in spike-specific TCR breadth and depth was observed after two AZD1222 doses relative to day 0 and relative to MenACWY recipients. In the small 56-69-year group, the increase in depth fell short of significance, most likely because of low power.

Sequences SGHTA (CDR1) and FQGTGA (CDR2) are obtained from the germline V gene. From the cysteine up to the phenylalanine, the CDR3 has a length of 16 residues. Of all the DNA, just the CDR3 is kept, 48 bases in frame from base 1. The V end gives up 5 bases and the J end 2 bases, leaving 8 bases in the junction not matched to a gene. This clone was counted a few times. It has no known antigen specificity. No base qualities exist here, and no much larger clone lies one base off it. The CDR3 regions of human TCRbeta chains were subjected to immunosequencing. The original pipeline was this. TCRs in the repertoires were matched against a reference library of SARS-CoV-2-specific TCRs that had been generated with the MIRA antigen-specificity platform. Breadth was defined as the fraction of unique TCRs that were SARS-CoV-2-associated. Depth was defined as the fraction of total T cells that were SARS-CoV-2-associated. Using the MIRA data, each spike-specific TCR was mapped to the spike region that the TCR reacts to and placed in a CD4 or CD8 class. Log10-transformed breadth and depth values were compared by one-way ANOVA with Sidak's multiple comparisons tests. TCRdb holds this immuneACCESS table with in-frame rearrangements only. Some clones are missing; in checked studies, unresolved V genes explain under half, and the rest has no known cause. The D gene and trimming were derived from the DNA, and the V and J assignments and clone size from that table. A total of 95,000 to 100,000 clones appear in this sample, approximately 87% of them only once. The ten biggest clones cover 10% of the sample.

The source was peripheral blood, collected 28 days after the second AZD1222 dose. This TCR was sampled from an adult who received the AZD1222 COVID-19 vaccine. The chain is made from TRBV7-3 and TRBJ2-1, with 8 junctional bases fitting TRBD2. The CDR3 is CASSPGAGGPYNEQFF. Here is the DNA: TGTGCCAGCAGCCCCGGGGCGGGAGGACCCTACAATGAGCAGTTCTTC.